The 8 T cell receptor beta chains in this list originate from one sample, sequenced in a study of shared clonotypes between healthy human individuals. Data came from immunoSEQ multiplex PCR; TCRdb stores just in-frame clones and leaves some out. The sample includes about 1.5 million clones, 96% of them seen just once. Sample: naive CD4+ T cells sorted from blood. Noted subset: CD45RA+ positively selected. These receptors originate from a young man in good health.

The chain has TRBV5-6 and TRBJ2-2, with TRBD2 matching 7 bases. V lost 1 base to trimming and J lost 0 bases; unmatched junction nucleotides: 6. CDR1 is SGHDT and CDR2 is YYEEEE in the germline V gene. This CDR3 contains 17 residues. The CDR3 region has the DNA TGTGCCAGCAGCTTGTATATGGGAGGGACGAACACCGGGGAGCTGTTTTTT. Translated, it gives CASSLYMGGTNTGELFF.

About this clone: Other nucleotide sequences from this sample produce the same CDR3. This chain connects TRBV10-3 to TRBJ2-7, with unresolved D. The CDR3 has 11 amino acids. Trimming left V 4 bases short and J 3 bases short, with 4 bases between. Germline CDR1 and CDR2: ENHRY and SYGVKD. The chain's CDR3 is CAISGYYEQYF. The CDR3 DNA reads TGTGCCATCAGTGGCTACTACGAGCAGTACTTC.

The rearrangement uses TRBV5-1 and TRBJ2-3, with TRBD1 matching 8 bases. The V segment lost 5 bases and the J segment 3 bases; nucleotides outside the gene matches: 8. Germline V CDR1 and CDR2: SGHRS, YFSETQ. The CDR3 sequence is 15 residues long. For the CDR3, the DNA is TGCGCCAGCAGGTCGACAGGGGTGTTAACAGATACGCAGTATTTT. This gives the protein CASRSTGVLTDTQYF.

V usage is TRBV9 and J usage is TRBJ2-7, with 10 nucleotides matching TRBD2. The CDR3 loop spans 15 amino acids. The V gene's germline CDR1 is SGDLS and CDR2 YYNGEE. Unmatched junction bases numbered 5, after V lost 0 bases and J lost 5 bases. CDR3 bases: TGTGCCAGCAGCGTAGGTCTAGCGGGAGATCACGAGCAGTACTTC. Amino acid sequence: CASSVGLAGDHEQYF.

The CDR3 sequence: CAISTGTGVNTEAFF. In DNA, the CDR3 is TGTGCCATCAGTACCGGGACAGGGGTGAACACTGAAGCTTTCTTT. The J gene is TRBJ1-1, the V gene TRBV10-3; 10 bases align to TRBD1. Germline V lookup: CDR1 ENHRY, CDR2 SYGVKD. J gave up 0 bases and V 5 bases, and 3 bases lay outside the gene matches. CDR3 length: 15 amino acids.

This clone was counted a few times. The chain combines TRBV5-1 with TRBJ2-7, with 8 bases aligning to TRBD1. CDR1 is SGHRS, CDR2 YFSETQ, per germline. Germline trimming cut 5 bases from V and 5 bases from J; bases unmatched to any gene: 3. The CDR3 contains 12 residues. CDR3 sequence: CASREDRDEQYF. The DNA for the CDR3 is TGCGCCAGCAGGGAGGACAGGGACGAGCAGTACTTC. Full variable domain (missing parts from reference TRBV5-1 and TRBJ2-7): KAGVTQTPRYLIKTRGQQVTLSCSPISGHRSVSWYQQTPGQGLQFLFEYFSETQRNKGNFPGRFSGRQFSNSRSEMNVSTLELGDSALYLCASREDRDEQYFGPGTRLTVT.

CDR3 DNA: TGTGCCTGGCGTTCGGAGGGGCGCAATCAGCCCCAGCATTTT. Translated, it gives CAWRSEGRNQPQHF. The chain recombines TRBV30 with TRBJ1-5, with TRBD1 as a possible D gene (5 bases). Germline assignment: CDR1 GTSNPN and CDR2 SVGIG (reference sequence). V was pared by 5 bases and J by 2 bases, with 13 bases between. The CDR3 loop spans 14 amino acids. The entire variable domain, with the rest obtained from reference TRBV30 and TRBJ1-5, is as follows: SQTIHQWPATLVQPVGSPLSLECTVEGTSNPNLYWYRQAAGRGLQLLFYSVGIGQISSEVPQNLSASRPQDRQFILSSKKLLLSDSGFYLCAWRSEGRNQPQHFGDGTRLSIL.

V is TRBV18 and J is TRBJ2-2; D possibly matches TRBD1 or TRBD2 (5 bases each). Trimming took 3 bases from V and 6 from J, leaving 17 bases between them. The CDR3 has 16 amino acids. Germline lookup yields CDR1 KGHSH and CDR2 LQKENI. The CDR3 DNA is TGTGCCAGCTCACCGCGGTGGCAGGGAGTGGCCGGGGAGCTGTTTTTT. It translates to CASSPRWQGVAGELFF. Complete variable domain (other parts from reference TRBV18 and TRBJ2-2): NAGVMQNPRHLVRRRGQEARLRCSPMKGHSHVYWYRQLPEEGLKFMVYLQKENIIDESGMPKERFSAEFPKEGPSILRIQQVVRGDSAAYFCASSPRWQGVAGELFFGEGSRLTVL.